Listed below are T cell receptor beta chains from one sample, sequenced in a study of blood T cell repertoires in COVID-19. Produced via immunoSEQ multiplex PCR; TCRdb's table is partial and in-frame only. The table shows hundreds of thousands of clones, with 80% to 95% occurring only once. Material for sequencing was peripheral blood. All receptors derive from a man in his fifties or sixties with COVID-19, enrolled during active disease. CDR3s include the opening cysteine and the closing phenylalanine or tryptophan. A D gene is named only where the DNA matches it firmly. Size is omitted from some rows. Given values are once, few, many or a class for expanded clones.

v_gene: TRBV7-8
j_gene: TRBJ1-5
d_gene: -
abundance: -
CDR3nt: TGTGCCAGCAGCTTAGCAAACAGGGAGAAGATCAATCAGCCCCAGCATTTT
CDR3aa: CASSLANREKINQPQHF

v_gene: TRBV7-2
j_gene: TRBJ2-2
d_gene: TRBD1
abundance: -
CDR3nt: TGTGCCAGCAGGATAGGACAGGTCACCGGGGAGCTGTTTTTT
CDR3aa: CASRIGQVTGELFF

v_gene: TRBV5-1
j_gene: TRBJ2-3
d_gene: TRBD2
abundance: -
CDR3nt: TGCGCCAGCAGCCAAAGCGGGGGCCCCACAGATACGCAGTATTTT
CDR3aa: CASSQSGGPTDTQYF

v_gene: TRBV6-2/TRBV6-3
j_gene: TRBJ2-2
d_gene: TRBD2
abundance: -
CDR3nt: TGTGCCAGCAGTTGGACTAGCGGCACCGGGGAGCTGTTTTTT
CDR3aa: CASSWTSGTGELFF

v_gene: TRBV13
j_gene: TRBJ2-7
d_gene: -
abundance: -
CDR3nt: TGTGCCAGCAGCTCGAAGCTAGAATCAGGGGCTTACGAGCAGTACTTC
CDR3aa: CASSSKLESGAYEQYF

v_gene: TRBV1
j_gene: TRBJ1-5
d_gene: -
abundance: -
CDR3nt: TGCACCAGCAGCCAAGAGGGGCGGAGCAATCAGCCCCAGCATTTT
CDR3aa: CTSSQEGRSNQPQHF

v_gene: TRBV20-1
j_gene: TRBJ2-3
d_gene: TRBD2
abundance: -
CDR3nt: TGCAGTGCTAGTGGCGGGGGGGCCCCCGATACGCAGTATTTT
CDR3aa: CSASGGGAPDTQYF

v_gene: TRBV6-5
j_gene: TRBJ1-1
d_gene: -
abundance: -
CDR3nt: TGTGCCAGCAGCAGACAAGATGCGAACACTGAAGCTTTCTTT
CDR3aa: CASSRQDANTEAFF

v_gene: TRBV2
j_gene: TRBJ2-6
d_gene: TRBD1
abundance: -
CDR3nt: TGTGCCAGCAGTCTCGCCGGGACAGGGTTATACTCTGGGGCCAACGTCCTGACTTTC
CDR3aa: CASSLAGTGLYSGANVLTF

v_gene: TRBV19
j_gene: TRBJ1-5
d_gene: TRBD1
abundance: -
CDR3nt: TGTGCCAGTAGGCTGACAGGGGCGCCGGAAAACCAGCCCCAGCATTTT
CDR3aa: CASRLTGAPENQPQHF

v_gene: TRBV7-2
j_gene: TRBJ1-2
d_gene: -
abundance: -
CDR3nt: TGTGCCAGCAGCTCAAACCAGGGTTTCTATGGCTACACCTTC
CDR3aa: CASSSNQGFYGYTF

v_gene: TRBV9
j_gene: TRBJ2-3
d_gene: TRBD2
abundance: once
CDR3nt: TGTGCCAGCAGCCCCTCCCCCCTAGCGGGGGTCACAGATACGCAGTATTTT
CDR3aa: CASSPSPLAGVTDTQYF

v_gene: TRBV7-9
j_gene: TRBJ2-1
d_gene: TRBD2
abundance: few
CDR3nt: TGTGCCAGCAGCTTAGGGGCTAGCGGGAGAGATGAGCAGTTCTTC
CDR3aa: CASSLGASGRDEQFF

v_gene: TRBV5-1
j_gene: TRBJ1-2
d_gene: -
abundance: -
CDR3nt: TGCGCCAGCAGCTCCCCACAGCAATATGGCTACACCTTC
CDR3aa: CASSSPQQYGYTF

v_gene: TRBV7-8
j_gene: TRBJ1-3
d_gene: -
abundance: -
CDR3nt: TGTGCCAGCAGCTTAGCGTTAGGAAACACCATATATTTT
CDR3aa: CASSLALGNTIYF

v_gene: TRBV6-2/TRBV6-3
j_gene: TRBJ2-7
d_gene: -
abundance: -
CDR3nt: TGTGCCAGCAGTTCACCGACAGTTACCTACGAGCAGTACTTC
CDR3aa: CASSSPTVTYEQYF

v_gene: TRBV5-4
j_gene: TRBJ2-7
d_gene: TRBD2
abundance: -
CDR3nt: TGTGCCAGCAGCCTGAGCGGGGGACGCTACGAGCAGTACTTC
CDR3aa: CASSLSGGRYEQYF

v_gene: TRBV6-1
j_gene: TRBJ1-6
d_gene: -
abundance: -
CDR3nt: TGTGCCAGCAGTGTCCAGGGAATCTCCTATAATTCACCCCTCCACTTT
CDR3aa: CASSVQGISYNSPLHF

v_gene: TRBV19
j_gene: TRBJ1-2
d_gene: -
abundance: -
CDR3nt: TGTGCCAGTACTATGACAGGCTCCCCAGGAGGCTATGGCTACACCTTC
CDR3aa: CASTMTGSPGGYGYTF

v_gene: TRBV19
j_gene: TRBJ1-2
d_gene: TRBD1
abundance: -
CDR3nt: TGTGCCAGTAGTATAATTGGGACAGGGGACTATGGCTACACCTTC
CDR3aa: CASSIIGTGDYGYTF

v_gene: TRBV3-1/TRBV3-2
j_gene: TRBJ1-3
d_gene: -
abundance: -
CDR3nt: TGTGCCAGCAGCCAAGATTCACGAGGGGGAGGAAACACCATATATTTT
CDR3aa: CASSQDSRGGGNTIYF